These 32 T cell receptor beta chains were sequenced from one sample in a study of T cells in Graves' hyperthyroidism and ophthalmopathy. Authors of the study amplified TCR beta CDR3 regions from RNA transcripts. HTBI primers were employed in a first-round RT-PCR of the TCR CDR3. TCRdb re-called the multiplex PCR reads with MiXCR, one entry per CDR3 protein. The data contain 300,000 to 350,000 distinct CDR3 sequences, 11% to 15% of them singletons. Sequenced sample: blood. Receptors were obtained from a woman in her 30s with Graves' hyperthyroidism.

A few counts support this clonotype. A much larger clone lies a single base off, so this may be a read error. The chain carries TRBV11-2 and TRBJ2-7; 8 bases are a match to TRBD1. CDR1 and CDR2 (germline): SGHAT, FQNNGV. CDR3 size: 15 residues. Germline trimming cut 3 bases from V and 6 bases from J; bases unmatched to any gene: 10. CDR3 coding DNA: TGTGCCAGCAGCTTCGGACAGGGTGGGACCTGCGAGCAGTACTTC. It codes for CASSFGQGGTCEQYF.

This clonotype was observed many times. The chain combines TRBV29-1 with TRBJ2-2; unclear D gene. Germline CDR1 reads SQVTM; CDR2 reads ANQGSEA. V lost 4 bases, J lost 1 base, and 7 bases lay in between. There are 13 residues in the CDR3. Here the CDR3 reads CSVGPRNTGELFF. The CDR3 bases are TGCAGCGTTGGTCCCAGGAACACCGGGGAGCTGTTTTTT.

This clonotype was recorded a few times. The CDR3 loop reads CASSGQIAGTTNEQFF. DNA of the CDR3: TGTGCCAGCAGTGGCCAAATAGCGGGTACAACCAATGAGCAGTTCTTC. V gene TRBV6-1 combines with J gene TRBJ2-1, with 7 bases that match TRBD2. Germline V gene sequence: CDR1 MNHNS, CDR2 SASEGT. The CDR3 covers 16 residues. The trim removed 4 bases at V and 6 bases at J, leaving 12 bases unmatched.

Ten or more counts support this clonotype. The chain joins TRBV6-1 to TRBJ1-5, with 7 bases aligning to TRBD1. Trimming took 6 bases from V and 9 from J; bases not matched to a gene: 5. Germline-derived CDR1 and CDR2 are MNHNS and SASEGT. CDR3 size: 12 residues. The CDR3 protein is CASRTGSRPQHF. The CDR3 DNA reads as TGTGCCAGCAGGACAGGGTCACGGCCCCAGCATTTT.

This clonotype was recorded at least ten times. The chain links TRBV12-3 or TRBV12-4 to TRBJ2-1, with 11 bases aligning to TRBD1. The CDR3 is 19 amino acids. V lost 3 bases to trimming and J lost 4 bases; unmatched junction nucleotides: 14. CDR3 amino acids: CASSLSRGTGGQKYNEQFF. The CDR3 DNA reads TGTGCCAGCAGTTTGTCTCGAGGGACAGGGGGACAGAAGTACAATGAGCAGTTCTTC.

Ten or more counts support this clonotype. This rearrangement joins TRBV2 to TRBJ2-3; TRBD2 matches 8 bases. V shed 5 bases and J 0 bases; nucleotides not matched to a gene: 1. The CDR3 extends over 14 amino acids. CDR1 and CDR2 from the germline V gene are SNHLY and FYNNEI. The CDR3 loop is CASSWTSSTDTQYF. CDR3 bases: TGTGCCAGCAGTTGGACTAGCAGCACAGATACGCAGTATTTT.

This clonotype was observed a few times. V gene TRBV30 combines with J gene TRBJ2-7, with D possibly matching TRBD2 (5 bases). Trimming took 6 bases from V and 1 from J, leaving 22 bases between them. Germline V CDR1 and CDR2: GTSNPN, SVGIG (reference sequence). CDR3 length: 16 amino acids. The CDR3, as DNA: TGTGCCTGTCCAAACACCGGGCCCCGAGGGTCCTACGAGCAGTACTTC. Protein sequence: CACPNTGPRGSYEQYF.

This clonotype was counted ten times or more. This chain joins TRBV6-1 and TRBJ1-1; TRBD1 is a possible D gene (6 bases). Between the trimmed V and J ends, which lost 4 bases and 2 bases, there was a span of 14 bases. The CDR3 spans 15 residues. Germline CDR1 reads MNHNS; CDR2 reads SASEGT. CDR3 in DNA: TGTGCCAGCAGTGCCCGCCCCGGGGGCAACACTGAAGCTTTCTTT. As protein: CASSARPGGNTEAFF.

The rearrangement joins TRBV6-2 or TRBV6-3 to TRBJ2-1; 7 bases fit TRBD2. The germline V gene has CDR1 MNHEY and CDR2 SVGEGT. This CDR3 has 15 amino acids. The V gene end was trimmed by 7 bases and the J gene end by 0 bases; junction bases not matched to a gene: 6. CDR3 region: CASTLGGSSYNEQFF. The CDR3 DNA reads as TGTGCCAGCACCCTGGGGGGGAGCTCCTACAATGAGCAGTTCTTC.

Only a few counts were recorded for this clonotype. This chain connects TRBV14 to TRBJ2-7, with D perhaps matching TRBD1 (5 bases). V gave up 3 bases and J gave up 0 bases, with 9 bases separating them. Germline V gene lookup returns CDR1 SGHDN and CDR2 FVKESK. The CDR3 sequence is 14 residues long. DNA for the CDR3: TGTGCCAGCAGCCATCTTGACAGCTCCTACGAGCAGTACTTC. It translates to CASSHLDSSYEQYF.

This clonotype has a handful of counts. The chain couples TRBV19 to TRBJ2-2, with a tentative D call TRBD2 (6 bases). This CDR3 has 12 amino acids. Germline CDR1 is LNHDA and CDR2 is SQIVND (reference sequence). Trimming shortened V by 6 bases and J by 5 bases, and 7 bases separated the two germline ends. The DNA of the CDR3 is TGTGCCAGTAGGGGGGGAACCGGGGAGCTGTTTTTT. Amino acids: CASRGGTGELFF.

This chain uses TRBV7-9 with TRBJ2-2; D may correspond to TRBD1 or TRBD2 (5 bases each). The germline V and J ends were trimmed by 3 bases and 5 bases, with 16 bases remaining between them. The germline gives CDR1 SEHNR, CDR2 FQNEAQ (reference sequence). This CDR3 region has 16 residues. CDR3 protein: CASSFFGAGRTGELFF. The CDR3 nucleotides are TGTGCCAGCAGCTTTTTCGGGGCAGGAAGGACCGGGGAGCTGTTTTTT.

V and J are TRBV9 and TRBJ2-6; D is ambiguous. Trimming removed 0 bases from V and 2 bases from J, with 3 bases in between. CDR1 and CDR2 (germline): SGDLS, YYNGEE. CDR3 length: 14 residues. CDR3 amino acids: CASSVVPGANVLTF. The CDR3 DNA sequence: TGTGCCAGCAGCGTAGTCCCTGGGGCCAACGTCCTGACTTTC.

This clonotype was counted at least ten times. The chain recombines TRBV29-1 with TRBJ1-5; maybe TRBD1 (6 bases). Trimming pared 7 bases from V and 6 bases from J, leaving 13 bases between. The CDR3 is made up of 12 amino acids. The germline gives CDR1 SQVTM, CDR2 ANQGSEA. The DNA for the CDR3 is TGCAGCGCCCCGACAGGAGGTCAGCCCCAGCATTTT. This sequence encodes CSAPTGGQPQHF.

This clonotype was recorded many times. The chain recombines TRBV7-8 with TRBJ2-1; TRBD2 might be the D (6 bases). Looked up from germline, CDR1 is SGHVS and CDR2 is FQNEAQ. Trimming took 4 bases from V and 5 from J, leaving 30 bases between them. The CDR3 loop spans 20 amino acids. CDR3 nucleotide sequence: TGTGCCAGCAGCTACCTCAGGGTGCTAGCGCGAGGAGGGATTAACAATGAGCAGTTCTTC. Translation gives CASSYLRVLARGGINNEQFF.

The chain employs TRBV12-3 or TRBV12-4 and TRBJ2-5; the match to TRBD2 covers 11 bases. The CDR3 runs 17 residues. J was trimmed by 5 bases and V by 6 bases; bases with no gene match: 14. The CDR3 here is CASSPGTSGGLGETQYF. CDR3 in DNA: TGTGCCAGCAGCCCCGGGACTAGCGGAGGACTGGGGGAGACCCAGTACTTC.

This clonotype was seen many times. The chain recombines TRBV20-1 with TRBJ1-6; the match to TRBD1 covers 9 bases. Germline V gene sequence: CDR1 DFQATT, CDR2 SNEGSKA (reference sequence). There are 17 residues in the CDR3. V trimming: 3 bases; J trimming: 6 bases; junction bases outside the gene matches: 12. The CDR3 loop reads CSARSLSGTGINSPLHF. The CDR3 DNA reads as TGCAGTGCTAGGAGCCTTAGCGGGACAGGGATTAATTCACCCCTCCACTTT.

This clonotype has a handful of counts. V is TRBV18 and J is TRBJ1-2, with 9 bases fitting TRBD1. The junction had 3 bases not matched to a gene; V was cut back by 0 bases and J by 4 bases. The CDR3 has 15 residues. CDR1 KGHSH and CDR2 LQKENI come from the germline V gene. The CDR3 reads CASSPPGQGTYGYTF. The DNA of the CDR3 is TGTGCCAGCTCACCACCGGGACAGGGAACCTATGGCTACACCTTC.

In this sample, this clonotype turned up many times. The chain joins TRBV11-2 to TRBJ1-2; D is perhaps TRBD1 (5 bases). The V and J ends lost 2 bases and 4 bases respectively, with 8 bases between them. The CDR3 extends over 13 amino acids. The germline gives CDR1 SGHAT, CDR2 FQNNGV. The CDR3 sequence: CASSLTGVYGYTF. The CDR3 bases are TGTGCCAGCAGCTTAACAGGCGTCTATGGCTACACCTTC. Together with reference TRBV11-2 and TRBJ1-2, the CDR3 gives the full variable domain: EAGVAQSPRYKIIEKRQSVAFWCNPISGHATLYWYQQILGQGPKLLIQFQNNGVVDDSQLPKDRFSAERLKGVDSTLKIQPAKLEDSAVYLCASSLTGVYGYTFGSGTRLTVV.

J is TRBJ2-5 and V is TRBV29-1; perhaps D is TRBD1 or TRBD2 (5 bases each). Germline V gene data show CDR1 as SQVTM and CDR2 as ANQGSEA. The CDR3 length is 13 residues. Trimming took off 2 bases at V and 3 bases at J, with 10 bases between the two ends. This CDR3 reads CSVERDEKETQYF. In DNA form, the CDR3 reads TGCAGCGTTGAAAGGGACGAAAAAGAGACCCAGTACTTC.

This clonotype was counted at least ten times. The chain joins TRBV12-3 or TRBV12-4 to TRBJ2-3, with TRBD1 as a possible D gene (6 bases). The CDR3 contains 16 residues. Trimming removed 6 bases at V and 5 bases at J, with 21 bases between. The chain's CDR3 is CASRKTGTSWRDTQYF. The DNA of the CDR3 is TGTGCCAGCAGGAAAACAGGGACCTCTTGGCGAGATACGCAGTATTTT.

In its sample, this clonotype was seen a few times. This rearrangement joins TRBV29-1 to TRBJ1-2, with D unclear. This CDR3 spans 17 amino acids. Trimming removed 1 base at V and 0 bases at J, with 18 bases between. Looked up from germline, CDR1 is SQVTM and CDR2 is ANQGSEA. CDR3 DNA: TGCAGCGTTGAAGGTTCGGGTGCAGGCCGCCCTAACTATGGCTACACCTTC. It is translated as CSVEGSGAGRPNYGYTF.

The chain joins TRBV12-3 or TRBV12-4 to TRBJ2-3; D possibly matches TRBD1 or TRBD2 (6 bases each). This CDR3 contains 14 residues. Trimming took 6 bases from V and 3 from J, leaving 13 bases between them. The CDR3 DNA is TGTGCCAGCAGACTTAGGGGGGAAACAGATACGCAGTATTTT. Its protein product is CASRLRGETDTQYF.

The gene calls are TRBV20-1 and TRBJ2-1, with TRBD2 as a possible D gene (6 bases). Germline loops: CDR1 DFQATT, CDR2 SNEGSKA (reference sequence). The CDR3 loop spans 14 amino acids. V was cut by 2 bases and J by 4 bases, with 12 bases left in between. The CDR3 region has the DNA TGCAGTGCTAGATCTGCGGACTATTACAATGAGCAGTTCTTC. Translated, it gives CSARSADYYNEQFF.

This clonotype was counted ten times or more. J is TRBJ2-3 and V is TRBV5-1; D is possibly TRBD2 (6 bases). The V and J ends lost 4 bases and 0 bases respectively, with 18 bases between them. CDR3 size: 17 residues. The germline V gene encodes CDR1 SGHRS and CDR2 YFSETQ. The CDR3 nucleotides read TGCGCCAGCAGCCCCGTCACTCCCGGGACTAGCACAGATACGCAGTATTTT. Amino acid sequence: CASSPVTPGTSTDTQYF.

The chain carries TRBV3-1 and TRBJ2-1, with D possibly called TRBD1 or TRBD2 (6 bases each). Germline V gives CDR1 LGHDT, CDR2 YNNKEL (reference sequence). The ends were cut back, 6 bases at V and 9 bases at J, with 21 bases in the middle. This CDR3 has 15 amino acids. The CDR3 here is CASSPSRTGASEQFF. DNA for the CDR3: TGTGCCAGCAGTCCGTCCCGCACGGGGGCCAGTGAGCAGTTCTTC.

This clonotype was recorded at least ten times. The V and J genes are TRBV29-1 and TRBJ2-5; TRBD2 agrees at 8 bases. J was trimmed by 5 bases and V by 7 bases; bases with no gene match: 9. The CDR3 extends over 13 amino acids. Per the germline V gene, CDR1 is SQVTM and CDR2 is ANQGSEA. This chain's CDR3 is CSAAGGGLETQYF. The CDR3 DNA sequence: TGCAGCGCCGCCGGCGGGGGGTTGGAGACCCAGTACTTC.

This clonotype was detected many times. This sequence joins TRBV12-3 or TRBV12-4 and TRBJ1-1; the D gene is possibly TRBD1 (6 bases). The CDR3 consists of 14 residues. V was shortened by 3 bases and J by 4 bases, with 12 bases between the two germline ends. The DNA for the CDR3 is TGTGCCAGCAGTTTTGGGGGGCAGGTCACTGAAGCTTTCTTT. Translated: CASSFGGQVTEAFF.

This clonotype was recorded a few times. The chain links TRBV6-1 to TRBJ1-2; D might be TRBD1 (5 bases). Trimming removed 1 base at V and 7 bases at J, with 19 bases between. Germline V lookup: CDR1 MNHNS, CDR2 SASEGT. The CDR3 totals 16 residues. The CDR3 protein is CASSEDPTQGVGGYTF. CDR3 DNA sequence: TGTGCCAGCAGTGAAGATCCAACTCAAGGGGTAGGTGGCTACACCTTC.

This clonotype was seen many times. The chain couples TRBV2 to TRBJ1-2; D is perhaps TRBD1 (6 bases). The CDR3 is made up of 20 amino acids. Trimming took 3 bases from V and 1 from J, leaving 27 bases between them. The germline gives CDR1 SNHLY, CDR2 FYNNEI. Here the CDR3 DNA reads TGTGCCAGCAGTGACGCGGCTCCACGGAGGGGGGGCCCCGATAACTATGGCTACACCTTC. Amino acids: CASSDAAPRRGGPDNYGYTF.

This clonotype was observed many times. This chain uses TRBV29-1 with TRBJ1-5; TRBD1 might be the D (5 bases). Trimming shortened V by 7 bases and J by 3 bases, and 13 bases separated the two germline ends. The CDR3 sequence is 13 residues long. Looked up from germline, CDR1 is SQVTM and CDR2 is ANQGSEA. The CDR3: CSAGDGDNQPQHF. The CDR3, as DNA: TGCAGCGCGGGGGATGGGGACAATCAGCCCCAGCATTTT.

This clonotype was observed many times. The chain links TRBV6-6 to TRBJ2-7, with D maybe TRBD1 (6 bases). CDR3 length: 15 residues. Germline lookup yields CDR1 MNHNY and CDR2 SVGAGI (reference sequence). The germline V and J ends were trimmed by 0 bases and 4 bases, with 13 bases remaining between them. The CDR3 loop reads CASSYSTGSGYEQYF. DNA of the CDR3: TGTGCCAGCAGTTACTCGACAGGATCAGGTTACGAGCAGTACTTC.